A single T cell receptor beta chain is shown here with its context. Its antigen is currently unknown. Each CDR3 protein is one row after TCRdb ran MiXCR on the reads. The sample includes some 700,000 distinct CDR3 sequences, less than 40% of them seen just once. Trimming stripped 3 bases from V and 6 bases from J, with 18 bases between. This CDR3 has 15 amino acids. Germline CDR1 reads SGDLS; CDR2 reads YYNGEE. The data were taken from a study of T cell repertoires in cytomegalovirus infection. Overall study context: Through public TCR beta signatures, both CMV infection and matching HLA type were indicated.

General study points: CMV-specific TCR beta clonotypes restricted by HLA-C dominated the ex vivo response. Individuals carrying CMV plus the relevant HLA were identified by cumulative frequency of public TCR beta families.

This TCR was recovered from a human donor in good health (CMV status not recorded). Some clones in this sample may be carry-over from other donors' samples. Sequenced material: PBMCs. This chain connects TRBV9 to TRBJ1-2; no clear D gene. CDR3 DNA: TGTGCCAGCAGCGCCTCCGTGGGGAATGTTGATGGCTACACCTTC. It codes for CASSASVGNVDGYTF.